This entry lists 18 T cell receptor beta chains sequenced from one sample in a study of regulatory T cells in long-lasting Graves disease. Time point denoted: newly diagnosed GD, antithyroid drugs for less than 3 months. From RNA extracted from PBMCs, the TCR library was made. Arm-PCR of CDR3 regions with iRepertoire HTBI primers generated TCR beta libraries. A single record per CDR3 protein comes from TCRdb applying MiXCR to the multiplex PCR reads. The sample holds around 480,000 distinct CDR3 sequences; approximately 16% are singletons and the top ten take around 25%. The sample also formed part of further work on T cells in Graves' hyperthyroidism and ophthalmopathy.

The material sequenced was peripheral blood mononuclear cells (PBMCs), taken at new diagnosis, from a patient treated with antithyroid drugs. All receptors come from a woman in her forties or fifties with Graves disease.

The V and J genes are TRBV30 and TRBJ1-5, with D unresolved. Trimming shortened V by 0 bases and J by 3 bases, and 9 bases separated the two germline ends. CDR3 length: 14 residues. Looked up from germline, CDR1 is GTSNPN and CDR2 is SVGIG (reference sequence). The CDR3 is CAWSVQGNNQPQHF. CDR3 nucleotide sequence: TGTGCCTGGAGTGTGCAAGGCAACAATCAGCCCCAGCATTTT.

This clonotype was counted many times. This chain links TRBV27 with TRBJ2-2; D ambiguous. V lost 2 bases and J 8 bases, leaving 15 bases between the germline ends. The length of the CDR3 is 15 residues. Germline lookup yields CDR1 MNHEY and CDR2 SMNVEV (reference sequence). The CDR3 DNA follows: TGTGCCAGCAGTTTAAGCCCAGCAGTCATAGGGGAGCTGTTTTTT. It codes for CASSLSPAVIGELFF.

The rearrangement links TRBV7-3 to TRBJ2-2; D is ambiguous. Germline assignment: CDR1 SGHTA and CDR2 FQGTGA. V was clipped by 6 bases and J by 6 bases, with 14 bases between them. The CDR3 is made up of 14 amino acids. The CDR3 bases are TGTGCCAGCAGTTTGCCGATCCGGGCCGGGGAGCTGTTTTTT. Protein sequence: CASSLPIRAGELFF.

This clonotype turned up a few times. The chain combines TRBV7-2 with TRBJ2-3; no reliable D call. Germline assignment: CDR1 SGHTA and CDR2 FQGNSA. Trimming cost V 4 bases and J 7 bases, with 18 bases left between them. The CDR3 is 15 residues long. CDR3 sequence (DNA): TGTGCCAGCAGCTCTTCCGGTACCTCAGTTTATACGCAGTATTTT. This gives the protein CASSSSGTSVYTQYF.

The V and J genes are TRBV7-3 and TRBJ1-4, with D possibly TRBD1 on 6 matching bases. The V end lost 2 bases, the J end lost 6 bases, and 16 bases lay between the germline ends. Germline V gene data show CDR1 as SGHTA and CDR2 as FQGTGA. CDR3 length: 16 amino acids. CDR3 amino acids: CASSLEFQGRDEKLFF. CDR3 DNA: TGTGCCAGCAGCTTAGAGTTTCAGGGGCGTGATGAAAAACTGTTTTTT.

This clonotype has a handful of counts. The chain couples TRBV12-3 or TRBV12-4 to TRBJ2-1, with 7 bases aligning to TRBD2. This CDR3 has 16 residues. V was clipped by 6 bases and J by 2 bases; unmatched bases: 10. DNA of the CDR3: TGTGCCAGCAGCCCGGATCTCGGGGGGACCTACAATGAGCAGTTCTTC. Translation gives CASSPDLGGTYNEQFF.

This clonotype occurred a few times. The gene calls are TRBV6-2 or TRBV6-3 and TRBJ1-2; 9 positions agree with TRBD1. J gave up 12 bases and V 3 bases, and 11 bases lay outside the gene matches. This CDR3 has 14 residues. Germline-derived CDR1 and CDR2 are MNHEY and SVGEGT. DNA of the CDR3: TGTGCCAGCAGTTATACCGGGACAGGGAACCCCGACACCTTC. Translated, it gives CASSYTGTGNPDTF.

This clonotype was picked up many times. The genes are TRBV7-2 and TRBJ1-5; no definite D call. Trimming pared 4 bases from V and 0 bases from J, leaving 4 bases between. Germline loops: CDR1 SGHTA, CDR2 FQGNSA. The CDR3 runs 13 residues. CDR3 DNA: TGTGCCAGCAGCTCTTATAGCAATCAGCCCCAGCATTTT. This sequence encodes CASSSYSNQPQHF.

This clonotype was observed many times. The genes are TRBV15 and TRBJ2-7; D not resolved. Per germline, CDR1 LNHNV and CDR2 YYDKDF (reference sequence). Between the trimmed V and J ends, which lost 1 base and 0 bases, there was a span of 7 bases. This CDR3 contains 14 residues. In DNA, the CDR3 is TGTGCCACCAGCAGAGGTGGCGGCTCCTACGAGCAGTACTTC. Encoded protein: CATSRGGGSYEQYF.

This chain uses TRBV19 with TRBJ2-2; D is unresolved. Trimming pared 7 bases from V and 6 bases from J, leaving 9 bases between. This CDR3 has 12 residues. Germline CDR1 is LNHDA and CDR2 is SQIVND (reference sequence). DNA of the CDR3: TGTGCCAGTACCCACGTCTCCGGGGAGCTGTTTTTT. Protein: CASTHVSGELFF.

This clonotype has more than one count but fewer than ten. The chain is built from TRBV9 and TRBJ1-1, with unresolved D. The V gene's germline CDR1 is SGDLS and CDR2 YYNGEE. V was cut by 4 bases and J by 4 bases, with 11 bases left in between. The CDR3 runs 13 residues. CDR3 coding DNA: TGTGCCAGCAGCCCCCTCAGTCCCACTGAAGCTTTCTTT. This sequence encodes CASSPLSPTEAFF.

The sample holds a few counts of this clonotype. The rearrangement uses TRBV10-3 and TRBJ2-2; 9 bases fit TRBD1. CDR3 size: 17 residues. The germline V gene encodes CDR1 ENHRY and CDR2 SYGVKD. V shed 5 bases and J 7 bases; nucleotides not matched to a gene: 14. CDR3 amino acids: CAISWRDRADLIGELFF. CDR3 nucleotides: TGTGCCATCAGTTGGCGGGACAGGGCCGATTTGATCGGGGAGCTGTTTTTT.

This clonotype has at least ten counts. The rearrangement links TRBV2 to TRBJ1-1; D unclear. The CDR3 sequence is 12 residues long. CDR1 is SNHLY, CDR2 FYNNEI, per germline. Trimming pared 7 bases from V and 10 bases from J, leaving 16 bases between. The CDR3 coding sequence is TGTGCCAGCACCGGGGAGGCGCTGGGAGCTTTCTTT. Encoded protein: CASTGEALGAFF.

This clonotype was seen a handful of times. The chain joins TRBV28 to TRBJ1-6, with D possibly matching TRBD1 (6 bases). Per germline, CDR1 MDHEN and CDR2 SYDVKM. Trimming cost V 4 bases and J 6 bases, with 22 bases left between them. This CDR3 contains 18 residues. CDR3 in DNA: TGTGCCAGCAGTTCATCACAAAGGGGGGTAGACGCTAATTCACCCCTCCACTTT. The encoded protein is CASSSSQRGVDANSPLHF.

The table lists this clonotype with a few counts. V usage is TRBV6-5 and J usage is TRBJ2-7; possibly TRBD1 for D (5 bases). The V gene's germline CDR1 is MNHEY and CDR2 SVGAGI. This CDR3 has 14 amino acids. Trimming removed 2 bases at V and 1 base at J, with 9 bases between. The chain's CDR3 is CASSYSRDSYEQYF. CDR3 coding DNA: TGTGCCAGCAGTTACAGCAGGGATTCCTACGAGCAGTACTTC.

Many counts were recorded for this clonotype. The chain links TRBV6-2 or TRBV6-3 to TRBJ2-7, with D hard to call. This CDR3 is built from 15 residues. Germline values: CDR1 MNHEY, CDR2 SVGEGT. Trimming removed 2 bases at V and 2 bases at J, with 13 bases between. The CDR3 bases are TGTGCCAGCAGTTACCCACGTAGGACCCCCTACGAGCAGTACTTC. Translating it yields CASSYPRRTPYEQYF.

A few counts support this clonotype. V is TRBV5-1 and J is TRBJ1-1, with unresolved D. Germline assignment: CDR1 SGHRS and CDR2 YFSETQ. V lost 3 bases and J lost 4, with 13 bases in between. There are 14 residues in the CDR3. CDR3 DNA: TGCGCCAGCAGCTCGCAGGAGGCTGGCACTGAAGCTTTCTTT. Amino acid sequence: CASSSQEAGTEAFF.

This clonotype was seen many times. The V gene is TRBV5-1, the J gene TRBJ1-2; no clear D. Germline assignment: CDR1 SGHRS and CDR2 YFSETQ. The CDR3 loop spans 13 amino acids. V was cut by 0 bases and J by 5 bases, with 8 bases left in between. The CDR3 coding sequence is TGCGCCAGCAGCTTGGCTCCCGAATATGGCTACACCTTC. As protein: CASSLAPEYGYTF.